This T cell receptor beta chain was identified during a study of control samples from healthy donors and cancer patients (dated by TCRdb to the early 2020s). The library was built by means of the immunoSEQ multiplex PCR assay. The table comes from immuneACCESS by way of TCRdb, which keeps in-frame sequences with V and J called. Part of the clones is missing from these tables; in studies checked, under half for an unresolved V gene and the rest for unknown reasons. The sample records fewer than 200,000 clones, roughly nine tenths of which are singletons. The ten largest clones represent roughly 1.5% of the sample. Based on the germline V gene, the CDR1 and CDR2 sequences are SGHVS and FQNEAQ. Inclusive of the bounding cysteine and phenylalanine, the CDR3 is 13 residues long. Kept here is only the CDR3 DNA, which spans 39 bases and is read in frame from base 1. Deletion took 5 bases off V and 9 bases off J, with a span of 14 bases between the germline ends.

Regarding this clone: No antigen is known for it. Qualities for individual bases were not recorded, and no much larger clone is one base off.

The sequencing sample was made of blood. This sequence originates from a man under 40 in good health. This chain joins TRBV7-8 to TRBJ1-5; 6 matching bases give a weak D call of TRBD1. The CDR3 region has the sequence CASSARGSRPQHF. The nucleotide sequence is given as TGTGCCAGCAGCGCAAGGGGGTCGCGGCCCCAGCATTTT.